Given below is one T cell receptor beta chain in context. Methods used by the authors: Reference gene primers were amplified, and this amplification served to estimate nucleated cell counts. Only in-frame clones appear in the TCRdb table, and some are missing; sequencing was by immunoSEQ multiplex PCR. That table furnishes V, J and clone size, whereas the DNA furnished D and trimming. The table has some 130,000 clones, more than 75% seen once. CDR1 is SGHTA, CDR2 FQGNSA, per germline. V was cut by 2 bases and J by 0 bases, with 10 bases left in between. This CDR3 comprises 15 residues. The sample comes from a study of blood T cell repertoires in COVID-19. Across the whole study: The United States, Italy and Spain supplied acute and convalescent COVID-19 samples. The analysed material was cDNA or gDNA that came from T cells, B-cell-depleted T cells, or PBMCs.

The genes are TRBV7-2 and TRBJ1-1; D gene ambiguous. The clonotype was recovered from a man in his fifties or sixties who had recovered from COVID-19. The sample taken for sequencing was peripheral blood. CDR3 coding DNA: TGTGCCAGCAGCTTAATCTGGGAGTTGAACACTGAAGCTTTCTTT. As protein: CASSLIWELNTEAFF.